This is a list of T cell receptor beta chains from one sample in a study of blood T cell repertoires in COVID-19. This table comes from immunoSEQ multiplex PCR, and its TCRdb copy is limited to in-frame clones, with some not included. The sample lists 150,000 to 200,000 clones, roughly 80% seen once, with over 7.5% in the top ten. Sequenced input: peripheral blood. The receptors here all came from a woman aged 70-85 years with acute or convalescent COVID-19. CDR3s include the opening cysteine and the closing phenylalanine or tryptophan. D genes are given only for firm matches. Size is omitted from some rows. Given values are once, few, many or a class for expanded clones.

d_call | j_call | v_call | clone_size | cdr3_length | cdr3_nt | cdr3_aa
TRBD2 | TRBJ2-1 | TRBV7-3 | NA | 15 | TGTGCCAGCAGCTTGTCTGGCGGGGGACCCCATGAGCAGTTCTTC | CASSLSGGGPHEQFF
TRBD1 | TRBJ2-5 | TRBV6-2/TRBV6-3 | once | 15 | TGTGCCAGCAGTTCCTTTCAGACAGGGCAAGAGACCCAGTACTTC | CASSSFQTGQETQYF
NA | TRBJ1-1 | TRBV2 | NA | 13 | TGTGCCAGTTGTTGGGAGGGTGATACTGAAGCTTTCTTT | CASCWEGDTEAFF
NA | TRBJ2-5 | TRBV3-1/TRBV3-2 | NA | 13 | TGTGCCAGCGACGGGCGGGGCCAAGAGACCCAGTACTTC | CASDGRGQETQYF
TRBD1 | TRBJ1-3 | TRBV28 | few | 15 | TGTGCCAGCTTGTGGACAGGCGACTCTGGAAACACCATATATTTT | CASLWTGDSGNTIYF
NA | TRBJ1-2 | TRBV19 | NA | 14 | TGTGCCAGTACTGCGACAGCACCTAACTATGGCTACACCTTC | CASTATAPNYGYTF
NA | TRBJ2-7 | TRBV7-2 | NA | 12 | TGTGCCAGCAGCTTAGCCTACTACGAGCAGTACTTC | CASSLAYYEQYF
TRBD2 | TRBJ2-3 | TRBV7-9 | NA | 15 | TGTGCCAGCACCAAATCGGCGGGAGCCACAGATACGCAGTATTTT | CASTKSAGATDTQYF
TRBD2 | TRBJ2-1 | TRBV9 | NA | 19 | TGTGCCAGCAGCGTAGGGACTAGCGGGGATAAGGGGTCCTACAATGAGCAGTTCTTC | CASSVGTSGDKGSYNEQFF
NA | TRBJ1-1 | TRBV19 | NA | 13 | TGTGCCAGTAGTCCGTATATGAACACTGAAGCTTTCTTT | CASSPYMNTEAFF
NA | TRBJ2-7 | TRBV7-2 | NA | 12 | TGTGCCAGCAGCGAGCCGGGGTTGTTGCAGTACTTC | CASSEPGLLQYF
NA | TRBJ1-4 | TRBV2 | NA | 15 | TGTGCCAGCAGTGAAGCCACGGGGGTGAAGGAAAAACTGTTTTTT | CASSEATGVKEKLFF
NA | TRBJ2-6 | TRBV6-1 | NA | 17 | TGTGCCAGCAGTGAAGCCCCCATAGTCTCTGGGGCCAACGTCCTGACTTTC | CASSEAPIVSGANVLTF
TRBD2 | TRBJ2-3 | TRBV9 | NA | 17 | TGTGCCAGCAGCGCGAGGGGACTAGCGGACGTCAGAGATACGCAGTATTTT | CASSARGLADVRDTQYF
TRBD1 | TRBJ1-2 | TRBV5-5 | NA | 14 | TGTGCCAGCAGCTTGGGCCCAGGGGGCCGAGGCTACACCTTC | CASSLGPGGRGYTF
NA | TRBJ1-1 | TRBV2 | NA | 13 | TGTGCCAGCGGGAGGGATTCGAACACTGAAGCTTTCTTT | CASGRDSNTEAFF
TRBD1 | TRBJ1-4 | TRBV28 | few | 14 | TGTGCCAGCAGTCCCGGACAGGGACGCGAAAAACTGTTTTTT | CASSPGQGREKLFF
TRBD1 | TRBJ2-5 | TRBV7-2 | NA | 15 | TGTGCCAGCAGCTTAGATAGCAGGGGGACAGAGACCCAGTACTTC | CASSLDSRGTETQYF
NA | TRBJ1-1 | TRBV7-9 | NA | 13 | TGTGCCAGCAGTTGGGGGGGTGCCACTGAAGCTTTCTTT | CASSWGGATEAFF
NA | TRBJ1-1 | TRBV10-2 | NA | 15 | TGCGCCAGCAGTGATTCGGGACTGAGAGAGACTGAAGCTTTCTTT | CASSDSGLRETEAFF
TRBD1 | TRBJ1-2 | TRBV27 | NA | 13 | TGTGCCAGCAGTTCCCTTAACAGGGGTGGCTACACCTTC | CASSSLNRGGYTF
NA | TRBJ1-6 | TRBV6-1 | NA | 15 | TGTGCCAGCAGTGAACTACTCGTAAGGGGTTCACCCCTCCACTTT | CASSELLVRGSPLHF
TRBD1 | TRBJ1-1 | TRBV19 | few | 15 | TGTGCCAGTATCGATGGACAGGCAGCTAACACTGAAGCTTTCTTT | CASIDGQAANTEAFF
NA | TRBJ2-5 | TRBV4-1 | once | 12 | TGCGCCAGCAGCCAAGATCTAGAGACCCAGTACTTC | CASSQDLETQYF
NA | TRBJ1-1 | TRBV18 | NA | 14 | TGTGCCAGCTCACCCCGGGGAGGCGACACTGAAGCTTTCTTT | CASSPRGGDTEAFF
NA | TRBJ2-7 | TRBV3-1/TRBV3-2 | NA | 15 | TGTGCCAGCAGCCAAGCAGGGACTGGGTCCTACGAGCAGTACTTC | CASSQAGTGSYEQYF
NA | TRBJ2-6 | TRBV9 | NA | 17 | TGTGCCAGCAGCGTAGTGAATCAGGGAACTGGGGCCAACGTCCTGACTTTC | CASSVVNQGTGANVLTF
NA | TRBJ1-1 | TRBV7-2 | NA | 13 | TGTGCCACCGCTCCGGGTCCTGAGGCTGAAGCTTTCTTT | CATAPGPEAEAFF
TRBD1 | TRBJ2-5 | TRBV19 | NA | 14 | TGTGCCAGTAGATTTGACAGGGTAAGAGAGACCCAGTACTTC | CASRFDRVRETQYF
NA | TRBJ1-2 | TRBV10-3 | once | 12 | TGTGCCATCACTCCCGACAGACGCGGCTACACCTTC | CAITPDRRGYTF
TRBD1 | TRBJ2-3 | TRBV28 | few | 19 | TGTGCCAGCAGTTCCCGCCCGGCCTGGACAGGGTTGGATGACGGAACGGAGTATTTT | CASSSRPAWTGLDDGTEYF
NA | TRBJ1-5 | TRBV6-1 | NA | 14 | TGTGCCAGCAGTGAAGGTCAGAACAATCAGCCCCAGCATTTT | CASSEGQNNQPQHF
TRBD1 | TRBJ1-5 | TRBV30 | NA | 14 | TGTGCCTGGAGTAAGAGGGGGCCTAATCAGCCCCAGCATTTT | CAWSKRGPNQPQHF
NA | TRBJ1-2 | TRBV12-5 | NA | 14 | TGTGCTAGTGGTTCTAACCCAGGGAATTATGGCTACACCTTC | CASGSNPGNYGYTF
TRBD1 | TRBJ2-7 | TRBV5-7 | NA | 17 | TGTGCCAGCAGCTTGGGGCTCAACAGGGGTCCCCCCTACGAGCAGTACTTC | CASSLGLNRGPPYEQYF
NA | TRBJ2-2 | TRBV5-1 | NA | 15 | TGCGCCAGCAGCTTGGTGACAGGGAACACCGGGGAGCTGTTTTTT | CASSLVTGNTGELFF
TRBD2 | TRBJ2-1 | TRBV5-1 | once | 18 | TGCGCCAGCAGCTACGGGACTAGCGGGAGTATTAGAGACAATGAGCAGTTCTTC | CASSYGTSGSIRDNEQFF
TRBD2 | TRBJ2-1 | TRBV19 | NA | 15 | TGTGCCAGTAGTATCGGCGGGAGAACCTACAATGAGCAGTTCTTC | CASSIGGRTYNEQFF
TRBD1 | TRBJ1-4 | TRBV4-1 | NA | 20 | TGCGCCAGCAGCCACCACGTATTCGGGACAGGGATTAAAACTAATGAAAAACTGTTTTTT | CASSHHVFGTGIKTNEKLFF
TRBD2 | TRBJ2-5 | TRBV3-1/TRBV3-2 | NA | 14 | TGTGCCAGCAGCTCTCAAATCTCAAGCGGGGCCCAGTACTTC | CASSSQISSGAQYF
NA | TRBJ1-6 | TRBV6-2/TRBV6-3 | NA | 14 | TGTGCCAGCAGTTACGAGGGAATCGTTTCACCCCTCCACTTT | CASSYEGIVSPLHF
NA | TRBJ1-1 | TRBV30 | NA | 13 | TGTGCCTGGAGTGTACACGCTTACACTGAAGCTTTCTTT | CAWSVHAYTEAFF
TRBD1 | TRBJ1-1 | TRBV11-2 | once | 13 | TGTGCCAGCAGCTTAGGACAGGGCACTGAAGCTTTCTTT | CASSLGQGTEAFF
TRBD1 | TRBJ1-1 | TRBV7-3 | NA | 14 | TGTGCCAGCAGTTCGGGACAGGGGCACACTGAAGCTTTCTTT | CASSSGQGHTEAFF
NA | TRBJ1-3 | TRBV19 | few | 13 | TGTGCCAGTCGTAGGAGCTCTGGAAACACCATATATTTT | CASRRSSGNTIYF
NA | TRBJ2-1 | TRBV19 | NA | 15 | TGTGCCAGTAGTATTTCAGAAGGGGTCGGCAATGAGCAGTTCTTC | CASSISEGVGNEQFF
NA | TRBJ1-4 | TRBV7-2 | NA | 15 | TGTGCCAGCAGCTTAGGGACAGCCTATAATGAAAAACTGTTTTTT | CASSLGTAYNEKLFF
TRBD1 | TRBJ2-7 | TRBV15 | NA | 17 | TGTGCCACCAGCAGAGACTACAGACAGGGCGGGTACTACGAGCAGTACTTC | CATSRDYRQGGYYEQYF
TRBD2 | TRBJ2-3 | TRBV5-4 | NA | 14 | TGTGCCAGCAGCCCTAGCGGGAGAACAGATACGCAGTATTTT | CASSPSGRTDTQYF
NA | TRBJ1-2 | TRBV15 | NA | 13 | TGTGCCACCAGCAGAGTAGGCCAGGGTTTCCACACCTTC | CATSRVGQGFHTF
TRBD1 | TRBJ1-2 | TRBV7-6 | NA | 18 | TGTGCCAGCAGCTTAAGGGCACTGGGACAGGGGGCAAGGGGTGGCTACACCTTC | CASSLRALGQGARGGYTF
NA | TRBJ1-1 | TRBV15 | NA | 14 | TGTGCCACCAGCCGGAGACAGGAGAGCACTGAAGCTTTCTTT | CATSRRQESTEAFF
TRBD2 | TRBJ2-1 | TRBV20-1 | NA | 14 | TGCAGTGCTAGTATTCTAGCGGGGCACAATGAGCAGTTCTTC | CSASILAGHNEQFF
TRBD2 | TRBJ2-1 | TRBV7-9 | few | 15 | TGTGCCAGCAGCCCCCGGGGGGGAGAGTACAATGAGCAGTTCTTC | CASSPRGGEYNEQFF
NA | TRBJ2-2 | TRBV27 | once | 14 | TGTGCCAGCAGGACTACCCGGGGCACCGGGGAGCTGTTTTTT | CASRTTRGTGELFF
NA | TRBJ1-2 | TRBV4-1 | NA | 15 | TGCGCCAGCAGCCAATACGGGGGGGCTAACTATGGCTACACCTTC | CASSQYGGANYGYTF
TRBD1 | TRBJ1-3 | TRBV4-1 | many | 16 | TGCGCCAGCAGCCAAGGCGCGACAGGGAGTGGAAACACCATATATTTT | CASSQGATGSGNTIYF
TRBD1 | TRBJ2-4 | TRBV3-1/TRBV3-2 | NA | 13 | TGTGCCAGCAGCCCACGGACAGGCGGGTCCCAGTACTTC | CASSPRTGGSQYF
TRBD2 | TRBJ2-3 | TRBV5-1 | NA | 16 | TGCGCCAGCAGCTTGGTTGCCGGGGGGACCACAGATACGCAGTATTTT | CASSLVAGGTTDTQYF
NA | TRBJ1-1 | TRBV4-2 | NA | 14 | TGTGCCAGCAGCCAGGACACTGGACGACCGGAAGCTTTCTTT | CASSQDTGRPEAFF